Shown below are 4 T cell receptor beta chains from a single sample sequenced in a study of T cells in Graves' hyperthyroidism and ophthalmopathy. Amplified regions were TCR beta CDR3 sequences from RNA transcripts. Carried out on the TCR CDR3, a first-round RT-PCR used the HTBI primer set. A single record per CDR3 protein comes from TCRdb applying MiXCR to the multiplex PCR reads. The profile shows just under 750,000 distinct CDR3 sequences, around 40% of them singletons. Sequenced material: blood. The source is a woman aged 35 to 49 with Graves' hyperthyroidism.

The CDR3 DNA reads TGTGCCAGCAGTCCCTCGGGGGGGACTCTTAACTATGGCTACACCTTC. Its translation is CASSPSGGTLNYGYTF. The chain links TRBV25-1 to TRBJ1-2; the D gene is possibly TRBD1 (5 bases). From germline, CDR1 is MGHDK and CDR2 SYGVNS. V dropped 5 bases and J dropped 1 base, with 17 bases sitting between them. The CDR3 has 16 residues.

This clonotype came up many times. This chain connects TRBV24-1 to TRBJ1-2; 7 positions match TRBD1. CDR1 and CDR2 from the germline V gene are KGHDR and SFDVKD. The CDR3 sequence is 15 residues long. Trimming removed 4 bases from V and 8 bases from J; junction bases left unmatched: 12. The CDR3 region has the DNA TGTGCCACCAGTGACGACACCGGGACAGTCTTAGGCTACACCTTC. Residues: CATSDDTGTVLGYTF.

The chain has TRBV4-3 and TRBJ2-7, with TRBD1 as a possible D gene (6 bases). The CDR3 length is 17 residues. The V gene's germline CDR1 is LGHNA and CDR2 YSLEER. Trimming took off 4 bases at V and 4 bases at J, with 23 bases between the two ends. The CDR3, as DNA: TGCGCCAGCAGCCGAGAACACTCGGACAGAACGATATACGAGCAGTACTTC. It specifies CASSREHSDRTIYEQYF.

This clonotype was detected many times. The genes are TRBV29-1 and TRBJ1-2; D gene unclear. The CDR3 spans 12 residues. Germline V CDR1 and CDR2: SQVTM, ANQGSEA. V dropped 4 bases and J dropped 3 bases, with 9 bases sitting between them. DNA of the CDR3: TGCAGCGTTGCACAGAGAGACTATGGCTACACCTTC. As protein: CSVAQRDYGYTF. The complete variable domain, with remaining parts taken from reference TRBV29-1 and TRBJ1-2, reads SAVISQKPSRDICQRGTSLTIQCQVDSQVTMMFWYRQQPGQSLTLIATANQGSEATYESGFVIDKFPISRPNLTFSTLTVSNMSPEDSSIYLCSVAQRDYGYTFGSGTRLTVV.